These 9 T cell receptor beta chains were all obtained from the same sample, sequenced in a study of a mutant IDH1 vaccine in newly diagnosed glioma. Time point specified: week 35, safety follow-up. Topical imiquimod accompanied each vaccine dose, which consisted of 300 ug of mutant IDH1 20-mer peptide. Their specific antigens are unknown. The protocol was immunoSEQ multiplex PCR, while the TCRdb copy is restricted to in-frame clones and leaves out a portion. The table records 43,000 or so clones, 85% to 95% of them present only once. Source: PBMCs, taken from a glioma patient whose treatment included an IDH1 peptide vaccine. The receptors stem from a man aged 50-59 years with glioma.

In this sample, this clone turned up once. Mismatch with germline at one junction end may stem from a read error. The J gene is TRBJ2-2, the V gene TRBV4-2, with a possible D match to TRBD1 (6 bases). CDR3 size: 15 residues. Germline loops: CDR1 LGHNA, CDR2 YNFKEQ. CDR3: CASGQRGQNTGELFF. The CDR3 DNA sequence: TGTGCCAGCGGCCAAAGGGGACAAAACACCGGGGAGCTGTTTTTT.

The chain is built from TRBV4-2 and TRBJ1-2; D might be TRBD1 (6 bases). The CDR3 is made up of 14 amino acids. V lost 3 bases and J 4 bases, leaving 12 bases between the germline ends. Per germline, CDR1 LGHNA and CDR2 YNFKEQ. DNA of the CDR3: TGTGCCAGCAGCCAGGAAACAGGGTCCTATGGCTACACCTTC. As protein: CASSQETGSYGYTF.

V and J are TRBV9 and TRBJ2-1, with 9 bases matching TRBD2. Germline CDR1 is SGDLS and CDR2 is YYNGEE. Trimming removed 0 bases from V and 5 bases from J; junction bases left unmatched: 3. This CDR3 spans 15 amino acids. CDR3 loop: CASSVDGLAHNEQFF. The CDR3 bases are TGTGCCAGCAGCGTAGATGGACTAGCGCACAATGAGCAGTTCTTC.

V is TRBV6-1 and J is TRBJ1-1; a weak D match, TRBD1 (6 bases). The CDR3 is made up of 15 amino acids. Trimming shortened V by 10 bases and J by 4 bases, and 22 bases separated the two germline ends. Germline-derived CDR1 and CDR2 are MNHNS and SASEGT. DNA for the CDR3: TGTGCCACCACACCGGTAGGGGGAGGCGGCACTGAAGCTTTCTTT. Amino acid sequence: CATTPVGGGGTEAFF.

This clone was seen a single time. The CDR3 loop is CASKETFRGSYTF. The DNA of the CDR3 is TGTGCCAGTAAGGAGACGTTCCGAGGTAGCTACACCTTC. The V call is TRBV19, the J call TRBJ1-2; no clear D. The V end lost 7 bases, the J end lost 9 bases, and 18 bases lay between the germline ends. Germline CDR1 and CDR2: LNHDA and SQIVND (reference sequence). CDR3 size: 13 residues.

DNA of the CDR3: TGTGCCAGCAGCCCACGACTCCGGGCCTACGAGCAGTACTTC. Encoded protein: CASSPRLRAYEQYF. V and J are TRBV9 and TRBJ2-7; D remains unclear. The CDR3 extends over 14 amino acids. Germline V CDR1 and CDR2: SGDLS, YYNGEE. The ends were cut back, 4 bases at V and 2 bases at J, with 13 bases in the middle.

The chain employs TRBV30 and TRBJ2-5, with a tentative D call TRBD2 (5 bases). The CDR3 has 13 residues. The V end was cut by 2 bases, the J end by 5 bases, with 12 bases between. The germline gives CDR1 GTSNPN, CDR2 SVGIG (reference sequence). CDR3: CAWSRRIAETQYF. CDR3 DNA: TGTGCCTGGAGTAGGAGGATTGCCGAGACCCAGTACTTC.

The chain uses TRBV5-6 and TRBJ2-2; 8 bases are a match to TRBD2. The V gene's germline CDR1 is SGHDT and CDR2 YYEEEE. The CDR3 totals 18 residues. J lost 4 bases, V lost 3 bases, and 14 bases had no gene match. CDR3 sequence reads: CASSSLRSREGLTGELFF. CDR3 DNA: TGTGCCAGCAGCTCCCTTCGGTCACGGGAGGGACTCACCGGGGAGCTGTTTTTT.

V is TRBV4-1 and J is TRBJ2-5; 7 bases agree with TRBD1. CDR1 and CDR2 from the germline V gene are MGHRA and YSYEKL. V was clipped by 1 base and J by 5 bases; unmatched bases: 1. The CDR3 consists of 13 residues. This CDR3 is CASSQVDRETQYF. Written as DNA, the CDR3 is TGCGCCAGCAGCCAAGTGGACAGGGAGACCCAGTACTTC.